Listed below are T cell receptor beta chains from one sample, sequenced in a study of blood T cell repertoires in COVID-19. Generated by immunoSEQ multiplex PCR, the TCRdb table keeps only in-frame clones and is missing some. The table has around 130,000 clones, about 80% seen once; the top ten hold less than 14%. Sequencing was carried out using peripheral blood. The receptors stem from a human donor in a cohort sampled during active COVID-19. Both conserved end residues are part of each CDR3. D genes are given only for firm matches. Part of the rows lack a size; the others show once, few, many or a class for expanded clones.

CDR3: CSVLQVWNTEAFF
DNA: TGCAGCGTCCTCCAGGTGTGGAACACTGAAGCTTTCTTT
V: TRBV29-1
D: NA
length: 13
size: NA
J: TRBJ1-1

CDR3: CASSYGDRGKWPQHF
DNA: TGTGCCAGCAGTTACGGGGACAGGGGTAAATGGCCCCAGCATTTT
V: TRBV6-5
D: TRBD1
length: 15
size: NA
J: TRBJ1-5

CDR3: CASTSQNRGLGGYTF
DNA: TGTGCCAGCACAAGTCAGAACAGGGGGCTGGGTGGCTACACCTTC
V: TRBV6-5
D: TRBD1
length: 15
size: NA
J: TRBJ1-2

CDR3: CSAIMNTEAFF
DNA: TGCAGTGCTATTATGAACACTGAAGCTTTCTTT
V: TRBV20-1
D: NA
length: 11
size: NA
J: TRBJ1-1

CDR3: CASSPRQGYTEAFF
DNA: TGTGCCAGCAGCCCCCGACAGGGGTACACTGAAGCTTTCTTT
V: TRBV7-8
D: TRBD1
length: 14
size: few
J: TRBJ1-1

CDR3: CASSLGLGTGVEKLFF
DNA: TGTGCCAGCAGCTTGGGGCTGGGGACAGGGGTCGAAAAACTGTTTTTT
V: TRBV5-4
D: TRBD1
length: 16
size: few
J: TRBJ1-4

CDR3: CASSFSPRGSIDSPLHF
DNA: TGTGCCAGCAGTTTCTCCCCAAGAGGGTCCATAGATTCACCCCTCCACTTT
V: TRBV27
D: NA
length: 17
size: NA
J: TRBJ1-6

CDR3: CASSIDLQGWELNTEAFF
DNA: TGTGCCAGTAGTATAGATTTACAGGGATGGGAGTTGAACACTGAAGCTTTCTTT
V: TRBV19
D: NA
length: 18
size: once
J: TRBJ1-1

CDR3: CASSRRQGDGTDTQYF
DNA: TGTGCCAGCAGCCGAAGACAGGGGGACGGCACAGATACGCAGTATTTT
V: TRBV3-1/TRBV3-2
D: TRBD1
length: 16
size: NA
J: TRBJ2-3

CDR3: CASSFRVGLDAPLHF
DNA: TGTGCCAGCAGCTTTAGAGTTGGACTCGACGCACCCCTCCACTTT
V: TRBV11-2
D: NA
length: 15
size: few
J: TRBJ1-6

CDR3: CASSPPRQGGLNTEAFF
DNA: TGTGCCAGCTCACCACCTAGACAGGGGGGCTTGAACACTGAAGCTTTCTTT
V: TRBV18
D: TRBD1
length: 17
size: NA
J: TRBJ1-1

CDR3: CASSRGGRSNQPQHF
DNA: TGTGCCAGCAGTCGGGGGGGACGGAGCAATCAGCCCCAGCATTTT
V: TRBV6-5
D: NA
length: 15
size: NA
J: TRBJ1-5

CDR3: CASSPERSVSPQHF
DNA: TGTGCCAGCAGCCCCGAGAGGTCGGTCAGCCCCCAGCATTTT
V: TRBV11-2
D: NA
length: 14
size: NA
J: TRBJ1-5

CDR3: CASSPEEVAGAQNIQYF
DNA: TGTGCCAGCAGCCCCGAGGAAGTTGCGGGGGCACAAAACATTCAGTACTTC
V: TRBV7-8
D: NA
length: 17
size: NA
J: TRBJ2-4

CDR3: CASSSIYRGLYNEQFF
DNA: TGTGCCAGTAGTAGTATATACAGGGGTCTCTACAATGAGCAGTTCTTC
V: TRBV19
D: TRBD1
length: 16
size: few
J: TRBJ2-1

CDR3: CASSPTMNTEAFF
DNA: TGCGCCAGCAGCCCCACAATGAACACTGAAGCTTTCTTT
V: TRBV5-1
D: NA
length: 13
size: NA
J: TRBJ1-1

CDR3: CASSSGRDQPQHF
DNA: TGTGCCAGCAGTTCCGGGAGAGATCAGCCCCAGCATTTT
V: TRBV12-3/TRBV12-4
D: NA
length: 13
size: NA
J: TRBJ1-5

CDR3: CASSQSDRGYGYTF
DNA: TGTGCCAGCAGCCAGTCTGACAGGGGCTATGGCTACACCTTC
V: TRBV3-1/TRBV3-2
D: TRBD1
length: 14
size: NA
J: TRBJ1-2

CDR3: CAWRPRTNTEAFF
DNA: TGTGCCTGGAGGCCGCGGACTAACACTGAAGCTTTCTTT
V: TRBV30
D: NA
length: 13
size: few
J: TRBJ1-1

CDR3: CASVTGGGAEAFF
DNA: TGTGCCAGCGTAACGGGGGGAGGGGCTGAAGCTTTCTTT
V: TRBV6-5
D: NA
length: 13
size: NA
J: TRBJ1-1

CDR3: CASSRTADLSYEQYF
DNA: TGTGCCAGCAGCCGGACTGCCGATTTGTCCTACGAGCAGTACTTC
V: TRBV5-6
D: NA
length: 15
size: NA
J: TRBJ2-7

CDR3: CASSPGTSGGYEQYF
DNA: TGTGCCAGCAGCCCGGGGACTAGCGGGGGCTACGAGCAGTACTTC
V: TRBV5-5
D: TRBD2
length: 15
size: NA
J: TRBJ2-7

CDR3: CASSSAGTGNYGYTF
DNA: TGTGCCAGCAGTTCCGCCGGGACAGGGAACTATGGCTACACCTTC
V: TRBV28
D: TRBD1
length: 15
size: NA
J: TRBJ1-2

CDR3: CASSIGSGSNQPQHF
DNA: TGTGCCAGTAGTATCGGTTCAGGGAGCAATCAGCCCCAGCATTTT
V: TRBV19
D: NA
length: 15
size: NA
J: TRBJ1-5

CDR3: CASSQGLGGRTGELFF
DNA: TGTGCCAGCAGCCAAGGATTAGGGGGCCGCACCGGGGAGCTGTTTTTT
V: TRBV3-1/TRBV3-2
D: TRBD1
length: 16
size: NA
J: TRBJ2-2

CDR3: CASSHAISRDYEQYF
DNA: TGTGCCAGCAGCCATGCAATTAGCAGGGACTACGAGCAGTACTTC
V: TRBV3-1/TRBV3-2
D: NA
length: 15
size: NA
J: TRBJ2-7

CDR3: CASSGGQLNTDTQYF
DNA: TGTGCCAGCAGTGGAGGGCAGTTGAACACAGATACGCAGTATTTT
V: TRBV2
D: NA
length: 15
size: NA
J: TRBJ2-3

CDR3: CAWSVWSGGETQYF
DNA: TGTGCCTGGAGTGTATGGTCGGGGGGCGAGACCCAGTACTTC
V: TRBV30
D: NA
length: 14
size: NA
J: TRBJ2-5

CDR3: CASSGGQDGANEKLFF
DNA: TGCGCCAGCAGCGGGGGACAGGACGGCGCTAATGAAAAACTGTTTTTT
V: TRBV5-1
D: TRBD1
length: 16
size: NA
J: TRBJ1-4

CDR3: CASSLSGGSYNEQFF
DNA: TGTGCCAGCAGTCTAAGCGGGGGGAGCTACAATGAGCAGTTCTTC
V: TRBV6-5
D: TRBD2
length: 15
size: NA
J: TRBJ2-1

CDR3: CASSQDRQIDGYTF
DNA: TGCGCCAGCAGCCAAGATAGACAGATAGATGGCTACACCTTC
V: TRBV4-1
D: NA
length: 14
size: few
J: TRBJ1-2

CDR3: CASSHRQGANTEAFF
DNA: TGTGCCAGCAGCCACAGACAGGGGGCGAACACTGAAGCTTTCTTT
V: TRBV3-1/TRBV3-2
D: TRBD1
length: 15
size: NA
J: TRBJ1-1

CDR3: CASSPSVQVYGGYTF
DNA: TGTGCCAGCTCACCATCCGTACAGGTCTACGGTGGCTACACCTTC
V: TRBV18
D: NA
length: 15
size: NA
J: TRBJ1-2

CDR3: CAWIPEDREYNEQFF
DNA: TGTGCCTGGATCCCCGAGGACAGGGAGTACAATGAGCAGTTCTTC
V: TRBV30
D: TRBD1
length: 15
size: once
J: TRBJ2-1

CDR3: CASSSGSLNYGYTF
DNA: TGCGCCAGCAGCTCAGGATCCCTTAACTATGGCTACACCTTC
V: TRBV5-1
D: NA
length: 14
size: NA
J: TRBJ1-2

CDR3: CASSRKWIRDRSPESNQPQHF
DNA: TGTGCCAGCAGTCGCAAATGGATTCGGGACAGATCCCCGGAAAGCAATCAGCCCCAGCATTTT
V: TRBV28
D: TRBD1
length: 21
size: NA
J: TRBJ1-5

CDR3: CASSIYGWGGEQYF
DNA: TGTGCCAGTAGTATTTACGGGTGGGGGGGCGAGCAGTACTTC
V: TRBV19
D: TRBD2
length: 14
size: NA
J: TRBJ2-7

CDR3: CASSGGSGTGISGANVLTF
DNA: TGTGCCAGCAGTGGGGGGTCCGGGACAGGGATCTCTGGGGCCAACGTCCTGACTTTC
V: TRBV2
D: TRBD1
length: 19
size: NA
J: TRBJ2-6

CDR3: CASRTGYPRGDDNEQFF
DNA: TGTGCCAGCAGGACCGGGTATCCCCGCGGAGATGACAATGAGCAGTTCTTC
V: TRBV7-9
D: NA
length: 17
size: NA
J: TRBJ2-1

CDR3: CSAENQETQYF
DNA: TGCAGTGCGGAGAACCAAGAGACCCAGTACTTC
V: TRBV20-1
D: NA
length: 11
size: NA
J: TRBJ2-5

CDR3: CASSSAGLAHYNEQFF
DNA: TGTGCCAGCAGCTCCGCGGGACTAGCCCATTACAATGAGCAGTTCTTC
V: TRBV5-4
D: TRBD2
length: 16
size: NA
J: TRBJ2-1

CDR3: CASRLTAGAFF
DNA: TGTGCCAGCAGATTGACAGCTGGAGCTTTCTTT
V: TRBV2
D: NA
length: 11
size: NA
J: TRBJ1-1